The 19 T cell receptor beta chains below were found in one sample sequenced in a study of radiation and T cells in renal cell carcinoma. The time point was: blood 2 weeks post-SBRT. Treatment given: 15 Gy SBRT to primary tumor, nephrectomy 4 weeks later. TCRdb keeps only in-frame clones here, not all; method: immunoSEQ multiplex PCR. This table has just over 150,000 clones, roughly 87% appearing once. This specimen was blood, taken from a patient whose treatment included radiotherapy and nephrectomy. These receptors were collected from a woman aged 45-65 years with renal cell carcinoma.

The chain combines TRBV6-6 with TRBJ1-2, with 8 bases matching TRBD1. Germline V gives CDR1 MNHNY, CDR2 SVGAGI (reference sequence). The CDR3 runs to 14 residues. V dropped 6 bases and J dropped 3; count of bases not matched to a gene: 6. The CDR3 protein is CASSLDRGDYGYTF. CDR3 coding DNA: TGTGCCAGCAGCCTCGACAGGGGCGACTATGGCTACACCTTC.

The table lists this clone with many counts. V and J are TRBV5-1 and TRBJ2-7; no definite D call. The CDR3 is 11 residues long. The V and J ends lost 2 bases and 5 bases respectively, with 5 bases between them. Germline V gene lookup returns CDR1 SGHRS and CDR2 YFSETQ. As DNA, the CDR3 is TGCGCCAGCAGCTTCGGCGACGAGCAGTACTTC. Protein sequence: CASSFGDEQYF.

This sequence joins TRBV9 and TRBJ1-3; tentatively, D is TRBD1 (6 bases). Trimming took off 2 bases at V and 4 bases at J, with 7 bases between the two ends. Germline V gene sequence: CDR1 SGDLS, CDR2 YYNGEE. CDR3 length equals 13 residues. This CDR3 reads CASSVQGGNTIYF. The CDR3, as DNA: TGTGCCAGCAGCGTCCAGGGGGGAAACACCATATATTTT. Supplemented by reference TRBV9 and TRBJ1-3, the full variable domain reads DSGVTQTPKHLITATGQRVTLRCSPRSGDLSVYWYQQSLDQGLQFLIQYYNGEERAKGNILERFSAQQFPDLHSELNLSSLELGDSALYFCASSVQGGNTIYFGEGSWLTVV.

This clone was seen more than once but under ten times. The V gene is TRBV4-2, the J gene TRBJ2-7, with TRBD1 matching 7 bases. The V gene end was trimmed by 1 base and the J gene end by 3 bases; junction bases not matched to a gene: 0. CDR3 length equals 13 residues. Per the germline V gene, CDR1 is LGHNA and CDR2 is YNFKEQ. CDR3 sequence: CASSQGDSYEQYF. CDR3 in DNA: TGTGCCAGCAGCCAAGGGGACAGCTACGAGCAGTACTTC.

The DNA of the CDR3 is TGTGCCAGCCGGCAATCCGCATATGGCTACACCTTC. This gives the protein CASRQSAYGYTF. The chain carries TRBV6-1 and TRBJ1-2; the D is unclear. V was trimmed by 8 bases and J by 5 bases, leaving 12 bases between them. The CDR3 consists of 12 residues. Germline CDR1 reads MNHNS; CDR2 reads SASEGT.

The chain recombines TRBV7-2 with TRBJ2-1, with TRBD2 matching 15 bases. The CDR3 has 15 residues. Germline CDR1 is SGHTA and CDR2 is FQGNSA. V was pared by 5 bases and J by 8 bases, with 4 bases of the junction left unmatched. The CDR3 DNA reads as TGTGCCAGCAGCGGACTAGCGGGGGGGCTTTATGAGCAGTTCTTC. Translated, it gives CASSGLAGGLYEQFF. Using reference TRBV7-2 and TRBJ2-1 for the parts outside the CDR3, the full variable domain is GAGVSQSPSNKVTEKGKDVELRCDPISGHTALYWYRQSLGQGLEFLIYFQGNSAPDKSGLPSDRFSAERTGGSVSTLTIQRTQQEDSAVYLCASSGLAGGLYEQFFGPGTRLTVL.

The gene calls are TRBV5-4 and TRBJ1-2; unclear D gene. This CDR3 has 13 residues. Trimming took 4 bases from V and 4 from J, leaving 11 bases between them. Germline V lookup: CDR1 SGHNT, CDR2 YYREEE (reference sequence). The CDR3 bases are TGTGCCAGCAGCCTGGACGGGGTCTATGGCTACACCTTC. Protein product: CASSLDGVYGYTF.

The CDR3 sequence: CAWSAGDLGPQPQHF. CDR3 DNA: TGTGCCTGGAGTGCGGGGGACCTAGGGCCTCAGCCCCAGCATTTT. The chain links TRBV30 to TRBJ1-5, with a weak D call TRBD1 (5 bases). The CDR3 consists of 15 residues. Trimming removed 1 base from V and 6 bases from J, with 16 bases in between. Germline V gene lookup returns CDR1 GTSNPN and CDR2 SVGIG (reference sequence).

The gene calls are TRBV10-3 and TRBJ2-7; 9 nucleotides align to TRBD1. The CDR3 length is 12 residues. The trim removed 4 bases at V and 7 bases at J, leaving 2 bases unmatched. Germline CDR1 reads ENHRY; CDR2 reads SYGVKD. CDR3 in amino acids: CAISGGTGEQYF. The CDR3 nucleotides are TGTGCCATCAGTGGGGGGACAGGGGAGCAGTACTTC.

The J gene is TRBJ1-2, the V gene TRBV28, with D possibly being TRBD1 (5 bases). V lost 5 bases to trimming and J lost 4 bases, with 14 bases between them. Germline assignment: CDR1 MDHEN and CDR2 SYDVKM. The CDR3 sequence is 14 residues long. CDR3 nucleotides: TGTGCCAGCAGTCGGGGGGGTAGTAGCTATGGCTACACCTTC. Its translation: CASSRGGSSYGYTF.

This chain joins TRBV10-1 and TRBJ2-7; D remains unclear. Germline V gene sequence: CDR1 WNHNN, CDR2 SYGVQD (reference sequence). The ends were cut back, 2 bases at V and 7 bases at J, with 12 bases in the middle. The CDR3 has 13 amino acids. The CDR3, as DNA: TGCGCCAGCAGTGAGGACACTGGGATTGAGCAGTACTTC. The encoded protein is CASSEDTGIEQYF.

This chain uses TRBV14 with TRBJ2-6; 7 nucleotides match TRBD2. Per the germline V gene, CDR1 is SGHDN and CDR2 is FVKESK. Trimming cost V 3 bases and J 3 bases; bases outside gene matches: 2. This CDR3 is built from 15 residues. The CDR3 region has the DNA TGTGCCAGCAGCCAGGGACTATTTGGGGCCAACGTCCTGACTTTC. Amino acid sequence: CASSQGLFGANVLTF.

The chain recombines TRBV6-1 with TRBJ1-6; a possible D gene is TRBD1 (5 bases). This CDR3 contains 15 residues. The germline V gene encodes CDR1 MNHNS and CDR2 SASEGT. With 5 bases removed from V and 7 bases from J, the gap between germline ends came to 15 bases. The CDR3, as DNA: TGTGCCAGCAGTACGACCCGGGGGAGGAATTCACCCCTCCACTTT. Translation: CASSTTRGRNSPLHF.

This clone was found a few times. The CDR3 DNA is TGTGCCAGCAGCTTGGGACTAGGCACCCGGGAGCAGTTCTTC. This encodes CASSLGLGTREQFF. This chain connects TRBV11-1 to TRBJ2-1, with 8 bases aligning to TRBD2. The trim removed 3 bases at V and 10 bases at J, leaving 8 bases unmatched. The length of the CDR3 is 14 residues. The germline gives CDR1 SGHAT, CDR2 FQDESV (reference sequence).

The chain links TRBV5-1 to TRBJ2-3, with a tentative D call TRBD2 (5 bases). The CDR3 contains 15 residues. Per the germline V gene, CDR1 is SGHRS and CDR2 is YFSETQ. V was pared by 5 bases and J by 0 bases, with 13 bases between. CDR3 nucleotides: TGCGCCAGCAGTAGGAGCGGTCTTAGCACAGATACGCAGTATTTT. Protein product: CASSRSGLSTDTQYF.

The chain carries TRBV19 and TRBJ2-3; D may be TRBD2 (5 bases). V shed 7 bases and J shed 3 bases, with 14 bases lying between them. There are 14 residues in the CDR3. Germline V gives CDR1 LNHDA, CDR2 SQIVND (reference sequence). Here the CDR3 DNA reads TGTGCCAGTACCCAGAGTCCGGGGACAGATACGCAGTATTTT. This sequence encodes CASTQSPGTDTQYF.

This chain connects TRBV5-1 to TRBJ2-3; 8 bases are a match to TRBD2. In germline, CDR1 is SGHRS, CDR2 YFSETQ. V was pared by 0 bases and J by 6 bases, with 12 bases of the junction left unmatched. The CDR3 consists of 17 residues. Here the CDR3 reads CASSLARFGTRADTQYF. CDR3 coding DNA: TGCGCCAGCAGCTTGGCCCGCTTCGGGACTAGGGCCGATACGCAGTATTTT.

V gene TRBV19 combines with J gene TRBJ1-4; D ambiguous. The CDR3 is made up of 13 amino acids. CDR1 is LNHDA and CDR2 is SQIVND in the germline V gene (reference sequence). V lost 3 bases and J 14 bases, leaving 16 bases between the germline ends. CDR3 sequence reads: CASSIPTASHLFF. DNA of the CDR3: TGTGCCAGTAGTATCCCCACAGCCTCCCACCTGTTTTTT.

This chain links TRBV5-1 with TRBJ2-5; D gene uncertain. The CDR3 is 11 residues long. Germline CDR1 SGHRS, CDR2 YFSETQ. V was shortened by 4 bases and J by 2 bases, with 3 bases between the two germline ends. As DNA, the CDR3 is TGCGCCAGCAGCATTCAAGAGACCCAGTACTTC. Its protein is CASSIQETQYF. Combining the CDR3 with reference TRBV5-1 and TRBJ2-5 gives the whole variable domain KAGVTQTPRYLIKTRGQQVTLSCSPISGHRSVSWYQQTPGQGLQFLFEYFSETQRNKGNFPGRFSGRQFSNSRSEMNVSTLELGDSALYLCASSIQETQYFGPGTRLLVL.